The rows below give T cell receptor beta chains drawn from one sample of a study of T cells after yellow fever vaccination. One entry per CDR3 protein, called by TCRdb with MiXCR from the 5' RACE reads. The repertoire has about 320,000 distinct CDR3 sequences, roughly 6.8% of them found once; the top ten carry roughly a sixth. Sequencing was performed on PBMCs, taken around 45 days after the first yellow fever vaccination. Receptors were obtained from a man in his late teens or twenties who received the YFV17D yellow fever vaccine. Both conserved end residues are trimmed from each CDR3. Size is omitted from some rows. Given values are once, few, many or a class for expanded clones.

clone size	J gene	V gene	CDR3 protein
-	TRBJ2-3	TRBV5-1	ASSELAGGPRDTQY
many	TRBJ1-1	TRBV5-1	ASSPGPMDRGSTEAF
few	TRBJ2-3	TRBV7-2	ASSLVFGASTDTQY
many	TRBJ1-4	TRBV10-3	AISDRSLNEKLF
-	TRBJ2-7	TRBV14	ASSHWGANYEQY
few	TRBJ2-1	TRBV9	ASSDPAGSSYNEQF
-	TRBJ2-2	TRBV10-3	AIRTIFTGELF
many	TRBJ1-1	TRBV27	ASGYYRGVNTEAF
many	TRBJ2-3	TRBV7-2	ASRLGPTYTDTQY
few	TRBJ2-1	TRBV7-6	ASSLLVGANEQF
-	TRBJ2-2	TRBV7-8	ASRLRTGRGLRLDTGELF
-	TRBJ2-5	TRBV5-4	ASSHELTETQY
-	TRBJ2-2	TRBV11-3	ASSPTRGPSGELF
-	TRBJ2-2	TRBV19	ASSTILRGGTGELF
few	TRBJ1-1	TRBV6-5	ASSFPQGGLTEAF
-	TRBJ2-7	TRBV4-2	ASSQDLGRYEQY
few	TRBJ1-1	TRBV5-1	ASSPGTGVNTEAF
many	TRBJ2-3	TRBV5-1	ASSFGTRGMISTDTQY
few	TRBJ2-1	TRBV6-1	ASSPGTGAGEQF
-	TRBJ1-1	TRBV5-1	ASSFLFQGQGGNEAF
-	TRBJ2-4	TRBV20-1	SADRDRGNIQY
few	TRBJ2-3	TRBV3-1	ASSQWRGAPTDTQY
-	TRBJ2-1	TRBV20-1	SARAGLGSSEQF
-	TRBJ1-2	TRBV20-1	SARVGQGARGYGYT
many	TRBJ2-1	TRBV4-3	ASSQDPNEQF
many	TRBJ2-1	TRBV5-1	ASSSDGGPVWF
few	TRBJ2-3	TRBV5-6	ASSLGPGGNTDTQY
few	TRBJ2-4	TRBV6-5	ASSFSGGANIQY
-	TRBJ1-1	TRBV6-1	AISPGNLNTEAF
-	TRBJ2-3	TRBV2	ASSDLGKQY
-	TRBJ1-1	TRBV18	ASTDRANTEAF
many	TRBJ2-1	TRBV4-2	ASSHMSAISYNEQF
few	TRBJ2-7	TRBV5-1	ASSSGQGRIYEQY
-	TRBJ1-6	TRBV28	ASSLDPRRRRSPLH
few	TRBJ2-5	TRBV5-1	ASRAGTTRETQY
few	TRBJ2-5	TRBV20-1	SASKLPVTQETQY
few	TRBJ2-3	TRBV7-3	ASSLPRARFSTDTQY
-	TRBJ2-3	TRBV5-5	ASSLLPQRGVVQDTQY
few	TRBJ1-5	TRBV30	AWTPPGRGNGQPQH
few	TRBJ2-5	TRBV5-5	ASSSGGVQETQY
few	TRBJ2-3	TRBV19	ASSKAGTDLTDTQY
few	TRBJ2-5	TRBV18	ASSPRETETQY
-	TRBJ2-3	TRBV5-1	ASSWIRGGVTDTQY
few	TRBJ2-2	TRBV5-1	ASSLVGLAAGELF
many	TRBJ1-5	TRBV12-3/TRBV12-4	ASSLAPGGTNQPQH
few	TRBJ1-5	TRBV7-2	ASSPLGAGPHQPQH
-	TRBJ2-1	TRBV20-1	SALGRRLEQF
few	TRBJ1-5	TRBV27	ASRRGSQPQH
-	TRBJ2-5	TRBV4-2	ASSQELASGETQY
many	TRBJ2-2	TRBV2	ASSEGKNTGELF
few	TRBJ1-2	TRBV5-4	ASSFYRQSAT
many	TRBJ2-7	TRBV29-1	SVDRMRGPQRQGSAYEQY
many	TRBJ2-2	TRBV5-1	ASSPGGQGNRGTGELF
-	TRBJ2-5	TRBV29-1	SVDGTSGVVGETQY
-	TRBJ1-2	TRBV3-1	ASSTDGVRYGYT
few	TRBJ2-7	TRBV6-1	ASSEEGSSEQY
many	TRBJ1-2	TRBV5-4	ASSLEEGIGYGYT
once	TRBJ2-3	TRBV23-1	ASSQSRGQRGGTQY